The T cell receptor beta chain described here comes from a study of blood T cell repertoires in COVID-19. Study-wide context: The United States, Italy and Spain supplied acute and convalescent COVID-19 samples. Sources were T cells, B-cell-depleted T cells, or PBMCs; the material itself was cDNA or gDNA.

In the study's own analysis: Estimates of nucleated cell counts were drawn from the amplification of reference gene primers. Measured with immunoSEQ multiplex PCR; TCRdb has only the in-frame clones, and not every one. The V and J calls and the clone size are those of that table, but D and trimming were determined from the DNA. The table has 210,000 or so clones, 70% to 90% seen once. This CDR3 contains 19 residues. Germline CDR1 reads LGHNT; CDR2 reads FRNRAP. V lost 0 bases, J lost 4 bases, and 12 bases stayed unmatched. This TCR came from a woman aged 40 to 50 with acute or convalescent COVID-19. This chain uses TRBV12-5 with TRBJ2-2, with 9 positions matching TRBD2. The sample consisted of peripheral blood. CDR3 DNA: TGTGCTAGTGGTTTGGTGTCTCGAGGACTAGCGTTCGGCACCGGGGAGCTGTTTTTT. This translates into CASGLVSRGLAFGTGELFF.